These 31 T cell receptor beta chains were all obtained from the same sample, sequenced in a study of T cell responses to AZD1222 COVID-19 vaccine. The method was immunoSEQ multiplex PCR; TCRdb's version includes in-frame clones alone and lacks a portion of them. The data show some 130,000 clones, 93% seen once. The sequenced sample was peripheral blood, obtained on day 0 of AZD1222 vaccination. These TCRs come from an adult in good health.

This rearrangement joins TRBV6-5 to TRBJ2-7, with 11 nucleotides matching TRBD2. This CDR3 region has 15 residues. Germline V lookup: CDR1 MNHEY, CDR2 SVGAGI. V was pared by 5 bases and J by 2 bases, with 5 bases of the junction left unmatched. CDR3 bases: TGTGCCAGCAGTAAGATAGCGGGAGGGCCCTACGAGCAGTACTTC. It yields the protein CASSKIAGGPYEQYF.

The rearrangement uses TRBV20-1 and TRBJ2-3; 10 nucleotides line up with TRBD2. The CDR3 loop spans 17 amino acids. Germline V gene sequence: CDR1 DFQATT, CDR2 SNEGSKA (reference sequence). V shed 3 bases and J 0 bases; nucleotides not matched to a gene: 9. The CDR3 coding sequence is TGCAGTGCTAGTAAGCGGGAGGGCCAACTTAGCACAGATACGCAGTATTTT. Its translation: CSASKREGQLSTDTQYF.

The chain couples TRBV27 to TRBJ1-5, with D uncertain. The germline CDR1 and CDR2 sequences are MNHEY and SMNVEV (reference sequence). This CDR3 is 11 amino acids long. The V and J ends lost 11 bases and 2 bases respectively, with 7 bases between them. CDR3 DNA sequence: TGTGCCCGCTCGGGCAATCAGCCCCAGCATTTT. Its protein product is CARSGNQPQHF.

The chain combines TRBV5-4 with TRBJ2-1; D gene uncertain. This CDR3 has 12 residues. The germline CDR1 and CDR2 sequences are SGHNT and YYREEE (reference sequence). Trimming stripped 4 bases from V and 2 bases from J, with 4 bases between. The CDR3: CASSTPYNEQFF. For the CDR3, the DNA is TGTGCCAGCAGCACACCCTACAATGAGCAGTTCTTC.

The gene calls are TRBV19 and TRBJ2-2; D uncertain. CDR3 length: 13 amino acids. V was trimmed by 4 bases and J by 6 bases, leaving 9 bases between them. The germline V gene has CDR1 LNHDA and CDR2 SQIVND (reference sequence). The CDR3 spells CASSTGSAGELFF. In DNA form, the CDR3 reads TGTGCCAGTAGTACCGGGTCCGCCGGGGAGCTGTTTTTT.

The chain has TRBV25-1 and TRBJ1-5; D unresolved. V lost 3 bases to trimming and J lost 2 bases, with 5 bases between them. Per the germline V gene, CDR1 is MGHDK and CDR2 is SYGVNS. The CDR3 covers 13 residues. The CDR3 sequence is CASSDAGNQPQHF. The CDR3 coding sequence is TGTGCCAGCAGTGACGCTGGCAATCAGCCCCAGCATTTT.

This chain joins TRBV9 and TRBJ2-5, with D unresolved. CDR1 and CDR2 from the germline V gene are SGDLS and YYNGEE. The CDR3 has 13 amino acids. The germline V and J ends were trimmed by 1 base and 3 bases, with 7 bases remaining between them. This CDR3 reads CASSVHQEETQYF. The DNA of the CDR3 is TGTGCCAGCAGCGTACACCAAGAAGAGACCCAGTACTTC.

The chain is built from TRBV11-3 and TRBJ2-2; 7 nucleotides match TRBD2. The CDR3 is 16 residues long. Trimming took 8 bases from V and 4 from J; bases not matched to a gene: 13. CDR1 and CDR2 (germline): SGHNT, YENEEA. The CDR3 DNA follows: TGTGCCAGCGAACTGGGAGGGAGTTATGGCACCGGGGAGCTGTTTTTT. Translated, it gives CASELGGSYGTGELFF. Filled out from reference TRBV11-3 and TRBJ2-2, the complete variable domain reads EAGVVQSPRYKIIEKKQPVAFWCNPISGHNTLYWYLQNLGQGPELLIRYENEEAVDDSQLPKDRFSAERLKGVDSTLKIQPAELGDSAVYLCASELGGSYGTGELFFGEGSRLTVL.

The rearrangement links TRBV10-2 to TRBJ1-5, with D perhaps matching TRBD1 (6 bases). Germline V gene lookup returns CDR1 WSHSY and CDR2 SAAADI. The CDR3 runs 14 residues. V dropped 7 bases and J dropped 6 bases, with 16 bases sitting between them. The CDR3 loop is CASTLGRGVQPQHF. CDR3 DNA sequence: TGCGCCAGCACTCTCGGGAGGGGGGTTCAGCCCCAGCATTTT.

The chain joins TRBV28 to TRBJ1-5, with 7 bases matching TRBD1. The CDR3 is made up of 16 amino acids. With 5 bases clipped from V and 10 bases from J, the junction kept 17 bases outside the gene matches. CDR1 is MDHEN, CDR2 SYDVKM, per germline. The CDR3 DNA follows: TGTGCCAGCAGTCTGTACCAGGGGCAGGGGGGAAGACCCCAGCATTTT. It codes for CASSLYQGQGGRPQHF.

The V and J genes are TRBV24-1 and TRBJ2-3; D gene uncertain. The CDR3 has 15 amino acids. The germline V and J ends were trimmed by 4 bases and 2 bases, with 12 bases remaining between them. Germline CDR1 and CDR2: KGHDR and SFDVKD. The CDR3 DNA sequence: TGTGCCACCAGTGAAAAAGGACGGCTCACAGATACGCAGTATTTT. Translation gives CATSEKGRLTDTQYF.

The rearrangement joins TRBV19 to TRBJ1-5; D gene unclear. The CDR3 has 13 amino acids. Germline V gives CDR1 LNHDA, CDR2 SQIVND (reference sequence). Deletions cut 5 bases from V and 3 bases from J, with 8 bases between. Here the CDR3 DNA reads TGTGCCAGTAGTCGAGAGTTCAATCAGCCCCAGCATTTT. Residues: CASSREFNQPQHF.

The V call is TRBV2, the J call TRBJ1-5; no clear D. The germline V gene has CDR1 SNHLY and CDR2 FYNNEI. The CDR3 is 14 amino acids. Trimming took off 3 bases at V and 7 bases at J, with 13 bases between the two ends. In DNA form, the CDR3 reads TGTGCCAGCAGTGATTCTCTGGGTTTCCAGCCCCAGCATTTT. It translates to CASSDSLGFQPQHF.

V is TRBV10-3 and J is TRBJ2-1; TRBD2 aligns across 11 bases. Trimming cost V 9 bases and J 9 bases; bases outside gene matches: 10. From germline, CDR1 is ENHRY and CDR2 SYGVKD. CDR3 length: 14 residues. As DNA, the CDR3 is TGTGCCATGCTCCCTCTAGCGGGAGGCGCTGAGCAGTTCTTC. This encodes CAMLPLAGGAEQFF.

The chain combines TRBV7-2 with TRBJ2-5, with 8 bases that match TRBD2. The V gene's germline CDR1 is SGHTA and CDR2 FQGNSA. Unmatched junction bases numbered 12, after V lost 1 base and J lost 5 bases. This CDR3 comprises 17 residues. Here the CDR3 DNA reads TGTGCCAGCAGCTTAGGTAACAGCGGGAGTATGGAGGAGACCCAGTACTTC. Encoded protein: CASSLGNSGSMEETQYF.

The chain uses TRBV5-1 and TRBJ2-1; no clear D gene. Germline V gene sequence: CDR1 SGHRS, CDR2 YFSETQ. Trimming stripped 4 bases from V and 5 bases from J, with 4 bases between. This CDR3 contains 11 residues. CDR3 residues: CASSGNNEQFF. The CDR3 coding sequence is TGCGCCAGCAGCGGAAACAATGAGCAGTTCTTC.

This clone showed up just once. This chain joins TRBV19 and TRBJ2-2; TRBD2 is a possible D gene (6 bases). V lost 4 bases and J 3 bases, leaving 15 bases between the germline ends. CDR1 is LNHDA, CDR2 SQIVND, per germline (reference sequence). This CDR3 comprises 16 residues. CDR3: CASSRTSGGYTGELFF. For the CDR3, the DNA is TGTGCCAGTAGTAGAACTAGTGGGGGGTACACCGGGGAGCTGTTTTTT.

J is TRBJ1-1 and V is TRBV3-1 (or the pseudogene TRBV3-2); D gene ambiguous. The V gene lost 2 bases and the J gene lost 1 base, with 5 bases spanning the gap. Germline V lookup: CDR1 LGHDT, CDR2 YNNKEL (reference sequence). This CDR3 has 13 residues. Here the CDR3 DNA reads TGTGCCAGCAGCCAATTGCCGAACACTGAAGCTTTCTTT. Encoded protein: CASSQLPNTEAFF.

The chain employs TRBV29-1 and TRBJ1-4, with D possibly TRBD1 on 5 matching bases. The germline CDR1 and CDR2 sequences are SQVTM and ANQGSEA. V was cut by 6 bases and J by 3 bases, with 17 bases left in between. The CDR3 consists of 15 residues. The CDR3 bases are TGCAGCGTCGCCCCCGGGACCGCCCCTAATGAAAAACTGTTTTTT. Translation: CSVAPGTAPNEKLFF.

The chain joins TRBV28 to TRBJ1-5; 8 nucleotides line up with TRBD1. The CDR3 totals 15 residues. Trimming cost V 7 bases and J 1 base; bases outside gene matches: 6. Germline lookup yields CDR1 MDHEN and CDR2 SYDVKM. The CDR3 loop reads CASTQGARSNQPQHF. The CDR3 DNA follows: TGTGCCAGCACCCAGGGGGCGAGGAGCAATCAGCCCCAGCATTTT.

The chain has TRBV28 and TRBJ2-1; 8 bases match TRBD2. V lost 5 bases, J lost 4 bases, and 7 bases stayed unmatched. Germline V gives CDR1 MDHEN, CDR2 SYDVKM. This CDR3 is built from 15 residues. The CDR3: CASSLDSGTYNEQFF. The DNA for the CDR3 is TGTGCCAGCAGTCTCGATAGCGGGACTTACAATGAGCAGTTCTTC.

This clone was detected only a few times. The chain is built from TRBV6-5 and TRBJ1-3; weak D call: TRBD1 (5 bases). Germline V gives CDR1 MNHEY, CDR2 SVGAGI. This CDR3 has 15 residues. Trimming took 2 bases from V and 4 from J, leaving 12 bases between them. CDR3 loop: CASSYARERGNTIYF. CDR3 sequence (DNA): TGTGCCAGCAGTTACGCCAGGGAGAGAGGAAACACCATATATTTT.

The chain uses TRBV7-2 and TRBJ2-7; D is possibly TRBD1 (5 bases). The CDR3 extends over 13 amino acids. CDR1 is SGHTA and CDR2 is FQGNSA in the germline V gene. Trimming left V 0 bases short and J 4 bases short, with 7 bases between. The DNA of the CDR3 is TGTGCCAGCAGCTTAGCGGCAGGGTACGAGCAGTACTTC. Encoded protein: CASSLAAGYEQYF.

This chain joins TRBV7-2 and TRBJ2-1; TRBD2 matches 9 bases. Trimming took 1 base from V and 3 from J; bases not matched to a gene: 13. The CDR3 length is 19 residues. Germline CDR1 is SGHTA and CDR2 is FQGNSA. The CDR3 region is CASSLEGASGNPRYNEQFF. The DNA for the CDR3 is TGTGCCAGCAGCTTAGAAGGGGCTAGCGGGAACCCGCGCTACAATGAGCAGTTCTTC.

This chain joins TRBV7-3 and TRBJ2-5, with TRBD2 matching over 12 bases. Germline V gives CDR1 SGHTA, CDR2 FQGTGA. V was clipped by 5 bases and J by 3 bases; unmatched bases: 4. This CDR3 contains 15 residues. The CDR3 region has the DNA TGTGCCAGCAGCCCCAGGACTAGCGGGAAAGAGACCCAGTACTTC. Its translation is CASSPRTSGKETQYF.

The DNA of the CDR3 is TGTGCCAGCAGTTTGACAGCGAACTATGGCTACACCTTC. Its translation: CASSLTANYGYTF. The gene calls are TRBV12-3 or TRBV12-4 and TRBJ1-2, with a possible D match to TRBD1 (5 bases). V dropped 3 bases and J dropped 2 bases, with 7 bases sitting between them. The CDR3 covers 13 residues.

The chain uses TRBV24-1 and TRBJ2-1, with D possibly being TRBD2 (5 bases). Trimming removed 3 bases from V and 3 bases from J, with 14 bases in between. Germline values: CDR1 KGHDR, CDR2 SFDVKD. This CDR3 has 16 amino acids. CDR3 bases: TGTGCCACCAGTGATACAACCGGGAAAAACTACAATGAGCAGTTCTTC. This codes for CATSDTTGKNYNEQFF.

The chain employs TRBV7-9 and TRBJ1-2; D not resolved. CDR3 length: 15 residues. Germline CDR1 reads SEHNR; CDR2 reads FQNEAQ (reference sequence). The V end lost 1 base, the J end lost 7 bases, and 16 bases lay between the germline ends. CDR3 in DNA: TGTGCCAGCAGCTTAGAGGTCGGCGGGTCAATTGGCTACACCTTC. As protein: CASSLEVGGSIGYTF.

This rearrangement joins TRBV7-8 to TRBJ2-3; D perhaps matches TRBD2 (6 bases). Germline CDR1 and CDR2: SGHVS and FQNEAQ. V was clipped by 5 bases and J by 7 bases, with 19 bases between them. This CDR3 has 15 amino acids. The CDR3 loop is CASSPLADLGNTQYF. In DNA, the CDR3 is TGTGCCAGCAGCCCATTAGCGGATCTCGGCAATACGCAGTATTTT.

The chain recombines TRBV28 with TRBJ2-7, with D perhaps TRBD2 (6 bases). The germline V and J ends were trimmed by 6 bases and 2 bases, with 14 bases remaining between them. The CDR3 loop spans 14 amino acids. Per germline, CDR1 MDHEN and CDR2 SYDVKM. CDR3 sequence (DNA): TGTGCCAGCAGAGAAGCGGGTCAAACCTACGAGCAGTACTTC. Translated: CASREAGQTYEQYF. Supplemented by reference TRBV28 and TRBJ2-7, the full variable domain reads DVKVTQSSRYLVKRTGEKVFLECVQDMDHENMFWYRQDPGLGLRLIYFSYDVKMKEKGDIPEGYSVSREKKERFSLILESASTNQTSMYLCASREAGQTYEQYFGPGTRLTVT.

The gene calls are TRBV6-5 and TRBJ2-1; the match to TRBD2 covers 9 bases. The CDR3 length is 15 residues. The V and J ends lost 2 bases and 4 bases, in that order; junction bases with no gene match: 3. The germline CDR1 and CDR2 sequences are MNHEY and SVGAGI. CDR3 nucleotides: TGTGCCAGCAGTTACGAGCGGGAGGCATACAATGAGCAGTTCTTC. It codes for CASSYEREAYNEQFF.